What follows are 27 T cell receptor beta chains derived from one specimen sequenced in a study of early T cells in non-severe SARS-CoV-2 infection. TCRdb processed the 5' RACE reads anew with MiXCR; each CDR3 protein has one entry. The table records 30,000 to 35,000 distinct CDR3 sequences, around 7% of them present only once. Sequenced sample: whole blood. These receptors all come from an adult who was a healthcare worker with PCR-confirmed SARS-CoV-2 infection or an uninfected control (not recorded which).

This clonotype has just a few counts. The chain links TRBV2 to TRBJ1-5; D not certain. Looked up from germline, CDR1 is SNHLY and CDR2 is FYNNEI. This CDR3 region has 14 residues. V dropped 4 bases and J dropped 0 bases, with 7 bases sitting between them. The DNA of the CDR3 is TGTGCCAGCAGTGCGGAGTATAGCAATCAGCCCCAGCATTTT. This translates into CASSAEYSNQPQHF. The variable domain in full, completed from reference TRBV2 and TRBJ1-5, reads EPEVTQTPSHQVTQMGQEVILRCVPISNHLYFYWYRQILGQKVEFLVSFYNNEISEKSEIFDDQFSVERPDGSNFTLKIRSTKLEDSAMYFCASSAEYSNQPQHFGDGTRLSIL.

This chain joins TRBV14 and TRBJ2-7; D is ambiguous. V lost 0 bases and J 3 bases, leaving 9 bases between the germline ends. This CDR3 has 14 residues. CDR1 and CDR2 (germline): SGHDN, FVKESK. Here the CDR3 reads CASSQEGTRYEQYF. The CDR3 coding sequence is TGTGCCAGCAGCCAAGAAGGAACCCGCTACGAGCAGTACTTC.

This clonotype was seen repeatedly, ten times or more. The chain links TRBV24-1 to TRBJ1-2; possible D gene TRBD1, 6 bases. Looked up from germline, CDR1 is KGHDR and CDR2 is SFDVKD. V lost 2 bases, J lost 6 bases, and 9 bases lay in between. The CDR3 covers 13 residues. CDR3 in amino acids: CATSDSDRNGYTF. CDR3 sequence (DNA): TGTGCCACCAGTGATTCTGACAGGAATGGCTACACCTTC.

This clonotype was counted ten times or more. V gene TRBV10-2 combines with J gene TRBJ2-7; possible D gene TRBD1, 6 bases. Trimming took off 4 bases at V and 3 bases at J, with 7 bases between the two ends. This CDR3 is built from 12 residues. Germline-derived CDR1 and CDR2 are WSHSY and SAAADI. The CDR3: CASSGDNYEQYF. CDR3 coding DNA: TGCGCCAGCAGTGGGGACAACTACGAGCAGTACTTC.

The chain couples TRBV5-5 to TRBJ2-5; the D gene is possibly TRBD1 (6 bases). The germline V and J ends were trimmed by 3 bases and 2 bases, with 11 bases remaining between them. CDR3 length equals 14 residues. Germline V gives CDR1 SGHKS, CDR2 YYEKEE (reference sequence). CDR3 bases: TGTGCCAGCAGCTGGACAGAGGCACAAGAGACCCAGTACTTC. It encodes CASSWTEAQETQYF. Full variable domain (missing parts from reference TRBV5-5 and TRBJ2-5): DAGVTQSPTHLIKTRGQQVTLRCSPISGHKSVSWYQQVLGQGPQFIFQYYEKEERGRGNFPDRFSARQFPNYSSELNVNALLLGDSALYLCASSWTEAQETQYFGPGTRLLVL.

The rearrangement links TRBV27 to TRBJ2-3; possible D gene TRBD2, 6 bases. There are 16 residues in the CDR3. The germline V gene has CDR1 MNHEY and CDR2 SMNVEV (reference sequence). The V gene lost 3 bases and the J gene lost 4 bases, with 17 bases spanning the gap. The CDR3 DNA follows: TGTGCCAGCAGTTTTGGGGCGGGAAGAGAGTCAGATACGCAGTATTTT. This gives the protein CASSFGAGRESDTQYF.

This clonotype has a count of ten or more. The rearrangement joins TRBV6-5 to TRBJ2-4; TRBD1 is a possible D gene (6 bases). This CDR3 region has 15 residues. Per germline, CDR1 MNHEY and CDR2 SVGAGI. The germline V and J ends were trimmed by 5 bases and 0 bases, with 11 bases remaining between them. The CDR3 reads CASSRTDLAKNIQYF. The CDR3 nucleotides read TGTGCCAGCAGTAGGACAGATCTAGCCAAAAACATTCAGTACTTC.

This clonotype was seen at least ten times. This rearrangement joins TRBV5-6 to TRBJ2-3; 9 nucleotides line up with TRBD2. V lost 0 bases to trimming and J lost 2 bases; unmatched junction nucleotides: 13. The germline V gene encodes CDR1 SGHDT and CDR2 YYEEEE. The CDR3 runs 19 residues. The CDR3 nucleotides read TGTGCCAGCAGCTTGGCGACTAGCGGAACCGATCTCCCCACAGATACGCAGTATTTT. It encodes CASSLATSGTDLPTDTQYF.

This clonotype was counted ten times or more. The chain recombines TRBV7-3 with TRBJ2-3, with D perhaps matching TRBD2 (6 bases). CDR3 size: 15 residues. The germline V gene encodes CDR1 SGHTA and CDR2 FQGTGA. The ends were cut back, 3 bases at V and 4 bases at J, with 14 bases in the middle. The CDR3 coding sequence is TGTGCCAGCAGCTTCGTGGCGGGAACCTCAGATACGCAGTATTTT. It specifies CASSFVAGTSDTQYF.

The chain uses TRBV29-1 and TRBJ2-7; D perhaps matches TRBD2 (6 bases). The CDR3 loop spans 12 amino acids. Germline V gene lookup returns CDR1 SQVTM and CDR2 ANQGSEA. The V end lost 4 bases, the J end lost 5 bases, and 12 bases lay between the germline ends. CDR3 residues: CSVGGWEDEQYF. CDR3 nucleotides: TGCAGCGTTGGAGGATGGGAGGACGAGCAGTACTTC.

The genes are TRBV10-1 and TRBJ1-4, with unresolved D. The V end lost 5 bases, the J end lost 6 bases, and 10 bases lay between the germline ends. Germline lookup yields CDR1 WNHNN and CDR2 SYGVQD (reference sequence). The CDR3 sequence is 13 residues long. The CDR3 region is CASSQDEDEKLFF. Here the CDR3 DNA reads TGCGCCAGCAGTCAGGACGAGGATGAAAAACTGTTTTTT.

The V call is TRBV20-1, the J call TRBJ2-5, with no clear D. V was shortened by 3 bases and J by 5 bases, with 4 bases between the two germline ends. CDR3 size: 10 residues. Germline CDR1 DFQATT, CDR2 SNEGSKA (reference sequence). The CDR3: CSARHETQYF. The CDR3 region has the DNA TGCAGTGCTAGGCATGAGACCCAGTACTTC.

This clonotype occurred a few times. As DNA, the CDR3 is TGTGCCACCAGCCGACAGGGCGGGGAGACCCAGTACTTC. As protein: CATSRQGGETQYF. The gene calls are TRBV24-1 and TRBJ2-5, with TRBD1 matching 7 bases. The J segment lost 5 bases and the V segment lost 7 bases, leaving 6 bases of the junction unmatched. This CDR3 is built from 13 residues. Germline loops: CDR1 KGHDR, CDR2 SFDVKD.

The gene calls are TRBV9 and TRBJ1-6, with a tentative D call TRBD1 (5 bases). The V end was cut by 3 bases, the J end by 9 bases, with 22 bases between. CDR1 SGDLS and CDR2 YYNGEE come from the germline V gene. The CDR3 spans 17 residues. CDR3 nucleotide sequence: TGTGCCAGCAGCGCCGACATCGACAGCCCAGGAAGTTCACCCCTCCACTTT. It specifies CASSADIDSPGSSPLHF.

This clonotype was recorded a few times. This chain connects TRBV7-8 to TRBJ2-7; D is undetermined. Between the trimmed V and J ends, which lost 6 bases and 7 bases, there was a span of 13 bases. From germline, CDR1 is SGHVS and CDR2 FQNEAQ. The CDR3 consists of 12 residues. The CDR3 spells CASSLTAPEQYF. The CDR3 DNA reads TGTGCCAGCAGTCTAACAGCGCCAGAGCAGTACTTC.

Ten or more counts support this clonotype. The rearrangement links TRBV7-6 to TRBJ2-5, with 8 positions matching TRBD2. The CDR3 loop spans 15 amino acids. CDR1 is SGHVS, CDR2 FNYEAQ, per germline. Trimming at V came to 6 bases and at J to 5 bases, leaving 11 bases not matched to a gene. CDR3 in amino acids: CASSSAGGIMETQYF. For the CDR3, the DNA is TGTGCCAGCAGTTCCGCGGGAGGAATTATGGAGACCCAGTACTTC.

The table lists this clonotype with many counts. The CDR3 DNA is TGTGCCAGCAGCCACAGAGGGGACATAGCTGAAGCTTTCTTT. It yields the protein CASSHRGDIAEAFF. The J gene is TRBJ1-1, the V gene TRBV7-9, with D possibly TRBD1 on 6 matching bases. Germline assignment: CDR1 SEHNR and CDR2 FQNEAQ (reference sequence). CDR3 length: 14 amino acids. The V end lost 5 bases, the J end lost 6 bases, and 16 bases lay between the germline ends.

In its sample, this clonotype was seen many times. This sequence joins TRBV3-1 and TRBJ1-2; TRBD1 matches 10 bases. The germline V gene has CDR1 LGHDT and CDR2 YNNKEL (reference sequence). CDR3 length equals 15 residues. The V and J ends lost 6 bases and 1 base, in that order; junction bases with no gene match: 5. CDR3 sequence reads: CASSDGQGVNYGYTF. The CDR3 DNA reads TGTGCCAGCAGTGACGGACAGGGGGTTAACTATGGCTACACCTTC.

This clonotype was counted ten times or more. This chain connects TRBV7-9 to TRBJ2-5; no firm D call. The CDR3 runs to 13 residues. The germline CDR1 and CDR2 sequences are SEHNR and FQNEAQ (reference sequence). The V gene lost 3 bases and the J gene lost 2 bases, with 7 bases spanning the gap. The DNA of the CDR3 is TGTGCCAGCAGCTTTTCGCAACAAGAGACCCAGTACTTC. Amino acid sequence: CASSFSQQETQYF.

This clonotype was seen repeatedly, ten times or more. The chain links TRBV27 to TRBJ1-5; 7 positions agree with TRBD1. The CDR3 length is 14 residues. Germline trimming cut 4 bases from V and 7 bases from J; bases unmatched to any gene: 7. From germline, CDR1 is MNHEY and CDR2 SMNVEV (reference sequence). The CDR3 loop is CASSYRQGSQPQHF. CDR3 in DNA: TGTGCCAGCAGTTACCGACAGGGCTCACAGCCCCAGCATTTT.

The sample holds many counts of this clonotype. The chain joins TRBV7-9 to TRBJ2-3; D possibly corresponds to TRBD1 (5 bases). The CDR3 has 14 amino acids. The V gene's germline CDR1 is SEHNR and CDR2 FQNEAQ (reference sequence). V was trimmed by 1 base and J by 1 base, leaving 6 bases between them. The CDR3 sequence is CASSLEQGTDTQYF. In nucleotides, the CDR3 is TGTGCCAGCAGCTTAGAACAGGGCACAGATACGCAGTATTTT.

This clonotype was recorded many times. The chain is built from TRBV6-1 and TRBJ2-1, with a tentative D call TRBD2 (6 bases). The CDR3 totals 18 residues. The V gene's germline CDR1 is MNHNS and CDR2 SASEGT. V lost 6 bases, J lost 8 bases, and 29 bases lay in between. The CDR3 DNA sequence: TGTGCCAGCAGGGGACTTATCCGGGACCCCGCTAGCGACCATGAGCAGTTCTTC. Translation gives CASRGLIRDPASDHEQFF.

This clonotype has at least ten counts. The chain couples TRBV12-3 or TRBV12-4 to TRBJ2-7; no clear D. The germline V and J ends were trimmed by 4 bases and 0 bases, with 10 bases remaining between them. The CDR3 is made up of 14 amino acids. The CDR3 DNA reads as TGTGCCAGCAGTTGGTCCTTGAGCTCCTACGAGCAGTACTTC. Encoded protein: CASSWSLSSYEQYF.

The chain uses TRBV28 and TRBJ2-1; D possibly corresponds to TRBD2 (6 bases). This CDR3 spans 11 amino acids. V was shortened by 6 bases and J by 10 bases, with 10 bases between the two germline ends. Germline CDR1 MDHEN, CDR2 SYDVKM. CDR3 amino acids: CASSLLAEQFF. DNA for the CDR3: TGTGCCAGCAGCTTACTAGCAGAGCAGTTCTTC.

In its sample, this clonotype was seen a few times. The chain couples TRBV5-1 to TRBJ2-7; possibly TRBD1 for D (5 bases). CDR3 length equals 14 residues. Looked up from germline, CDR1 is SGHRS and CDR2 is YFSETQ. With 1 base removed from V and 6 bases from J, the gap between germline ends came to 14 bases. As DNA, the CDR3 is TGCGCCAGCAGCTTGCAGGGCGGCTCGGGCGAGCAGTACTTC. As protein: CASSLQGGSGEQYF. The full variable domain, with the rest looked up from reference TRBV5-1 and TRBJ2-7, is KAGVTQTPRYLIKTRGQQVTLSCSPISGHRSVSWYQQTPGQGLQFLFEYFSETQRNKGNFPGRFSGRQFSNSRSEMNVSTLELGDSALYLCASSLQGGSGEQYFGPGTRLTVT.

Notes on this clonotype: Being one base from a much bigger clone, this may be a read error. The chain joins TRBV29-1 to TRBJ1-1, with D unclear. CDR3 length equals 11 residues. The germline V gene encodes CDR1 SQVTM and CDR2 ANQGSEA. CDR3 amino acids: CSAEMETEAFF. The CDR3 DNA reads as TGCAGCGCTGAAATGGAGACTGAAGCTTTCTTT.

This clonotype was recorded many times. The chain joins TRBV25-1 to TRBJ2-5; no clear D gene. Germline V gives CDR1 MGHDK, CDR2 SYGVNS. The CDR3 extends over 14 amino acids. V dropped 8 bases and J dropped 9 bases, with 22 bases sitting between them. This CDR3 reads CASSDWKRDVSQYF. The CDR3 bases are TGTGCCAGCTCCGACTGGAAGAGAGATGTGTCCCAGTACTTC.